This T cell receptor beta chain is from a study of T cell responses to AZD1222 COVID-19 vaccine. Study overall: Investigators merged groups given second doses at roughly 4 or roughly 12 weeks.

Generated by immunoSEQ multiplex PCR, the TCRdb table keeps only in-frame clones and is missing some. The table records more than 250,000 clones, over 90% of them present only once. Study findings and constraints: The donor group comprised mostly white British people and more females; the analysis possibly underestimated clonal diversity. Spike regions recognized by vaccine-associated CD4 TCRs spanned the protein, led by 160-218 and 743-854.

This clone was seen a single time. Its antigen remains unknown. The germline V gene encodes CDR1 SGHRS and CDR2 YFSETQ. The CDR3 is 16 amino acids. Trimming left V 2 bases short and J 7 bases short, with 22 bases between. Sequenced here: peripheral blood, sampled on day 0 of AZD1222 vaccination. This sequence joins TRBV5-1 and TRBJ2-7; maybe TRBD1 (7 bases). The receptor comes from an adult in good health. In DNA form, the CDR3 reads TGCGCCAGCAGCTTTATCGGGGGACAGCCCTACGAGGAGCAGTACTTC. Its translation: CASSFIGGQPYEEQYF.